Listed below are T cell receptor beta chains from one sample, sequenced in a study of blood T cell repertoires in COVID-19. Sequencing used immunoSEQ multiplex PCR; TCRdb keeps in-frame clones, though not all of them. The sample has approximately 200,000 clones, 82% seen once. The sequencing input was PBMCs or T cells enriched from blood (not recorded which). These receptors all come from a middle-aged man who had recovered from COVID-19. Each CDR3 is given with its conserved first and last residue. The D gene is left open where the match is weak. Clone size, where shown, is once, few, many, or a class for clones that have expanded.

TRBV27	TRBJ1-1	.	.	12	CASSFGGSEAFF	TGTGCCAGCAGTTTTGGAGGGAGTGAAGCTTTCTTT
TRBV6-5	TRBJ1-2	.	.	12	CASSPDTYGYTF	TGTGCCAGCAGTCCTGACACCTATGGCTACACCTTC
TRBV10-3	TRBJ1-3	TRBD1	.	16	CAISESGGTAGNTIYF	TGTGCCATCAGTGAGTCAGGGGGGACAGCGGGAAACACCATATATTTT
TRBV18	TRBJ1-6	.	.	17	CASSPNDIPGSIELLHF	TGTGCCAGCTCACCAAACGACATCCCCGGATCGATAGAGCTCCTCCACTTT
TRBV5-1	TRBJ2-1	TRBD2	.	16	CASSRLASSGRNEQFF	TGCGCCAGCAGTCGCCTGGCGTCTAGCGGGAGAAATGAGCAGTTCTTC
TRBV27	TRBJ1-2	TRBD1	once	12	CASSRTGFGYTF	TGTGCCAGCAGTCGGACAGGGTTTGGCTACACCTTC
TRBV18	TRBJ1-4	TRBD1	.	18	CASSPPVRGTATNEKLFF	TGTGCCAGCTCACCACCGGTTCGGGGGACAGCAACTAATGAAAAACTGTTTTTT
TRBV21-1	TRBJ2-1	.	.	17	CASSKNPDRGPYNEQFF	TGTGCCAGCAGCAAGAACCCGGACAGGGGGCCTTACAATGAGCAGTTCTTC
TRBV18	TRBJ1-2	.	.	14	CASSAGPRDYGYTF	TGTGCCAGCTCAGCAGGTCCGCGGGACTATGGCTACACCTTC
TRBV7-2	TRBJ2-1	TRBD2	.	15	CASSQTSGPYNEQFF	TGTGCCAGCAGCCAGACTAGCGGGCCCTACAATGAGCAGTTCTTC
TRBV19	TRBJ2-7	TRBD1	.	13	CASRDRGGHEQYF	TGTGCCAGCAGGGACAGGGGAGGACACGAGCAGTACTTC
TRBV21-1	TRBJ2-1	.	.	14	CAPTWGGIDNEQFF	TGTGCCCCTACCTGGGGGGGCATAGACAATGAGCAGTTCTTC
TRBV3-1/TRBV3-2	TRBJ2-3	.	.	16	CASSQVQGQTTDTQYF	TGTGCCAGCAGCCAAGTGCAAGGACAGACGACAGATACGCAGTATTTT
TRBV12-3/TRBV12-4	TRBJ1-1	TRBD1	.	11	CASSPNRGAFF	TGTGCCAGCAGTCCGAACAGGGGAGCTTTCTTT
TRBV6-4	TRBJ1-3	.	.	12	CASSDSGTFIYF	TGTGCCAGCAGTGACTCTGGGACATTCATATATTTT
TRBV18	TRBJ2-1	TRBD2	.	15	CASSATSGTDNEQFF	TGTGCCAGCTCAGCCACTAGCGGAACAGACAATGAGCAGTTCTTC
TRBV7-2	TRBJ1-3	.	.	15	CASSPHGGIGNTIYF	TGTGCCAGCAGCCCCCACGGAGGGATCGGAAACACCATATATTTT
TRBV5-1	TRBJ2-7	TRBD2	.	13	CASSPGLAIEQYF	TGCGCCAGCTCGCCGGGACTAGCGATCGAGCAGTACTTC
TRBV15	TRBJ1-1	.	.	15	CATSRGSRGNTEAFF	TGTGCCACCAGCAGAGGGAGCAGGGGGAACACTGAAGCTTTCTTT
TRBV5-1	TRBJ2-3	TRBD2	.	15	CASSPTGAGVNTQYF	TGCGCCAGCAGCCCTACCGGGGCGGGAGTGAATACGCAGTATTTT
TRBV2	TRBJ2-3	TRBD2	.	13	CASGLAGTDTQYF	TGTGCCAGTGGACTAGCGGGGACAGATACGCAGTATTTT
TRBV2	TRBJ1-2	TRBD1	.	14	CASTITGGNYGYTF	TGTGCCAGCACTATTACAGGGGGCAACTATGGCTACACCTTC
TRBV3-1/TRBV3-2	TRBJ1-2	TRBD1	.	14	CASSQVGTAYGYTF	TGTGCCAGCAGCCAAGTAGGGACAGCCTATGGCTACACCTTC